This T cell receptor (beta chain) was captured in a study of T cells in Graves' hyperthyroidism and ophthalmopathy. This clonotype has at least ten counts. Its target is unknown. Amplification of TCR beta CDR3 regions was performed using RNA transcripts as template. When the TCR CDR3 underwent first-round RT-PCR, the HTBI primer set was used. TCRdb reanalysed the multiplex PCR reads using MiXCR and keeps one entry per CDR3 protein. The sample carries hundreds of thousands of distinct CDR3 sequences, approximately 13% recorded once. Graves' hyperthyroidism is called stable when ophthalmopathy does not progress within 18 months. Clinical symptoms, serum thyroxine and TRAb, thyroid ultrasound and orbital computed tomography together formed the diagnostic basis. Findings and caveats of the study: Using 13 V-J features, a model discriminated ophthalmopathy from stable hyperthyroidism.

Sequencing input: blood. The source is a woman in her twenties or thirties with Graves' hyperthyroidism.

CDR3 nucleotide sequence: TGTGCCAGCATCCCGGGGCGGGGGATGAAGCGGGAGTTCACCGGGGAGCTGTTTTTT. Protein product: CASIPGRGMKREFTGELFF. This chain connects TRBV6-1 to TRBJ2-2; 8 bases match TRBD2. Germline CDR1 and CDR2: MNHNS and SASEGT. This CDR3 is built from 19 residues. J lost 4 bases, V lost 7 bases, and 20 bases had no gene match.